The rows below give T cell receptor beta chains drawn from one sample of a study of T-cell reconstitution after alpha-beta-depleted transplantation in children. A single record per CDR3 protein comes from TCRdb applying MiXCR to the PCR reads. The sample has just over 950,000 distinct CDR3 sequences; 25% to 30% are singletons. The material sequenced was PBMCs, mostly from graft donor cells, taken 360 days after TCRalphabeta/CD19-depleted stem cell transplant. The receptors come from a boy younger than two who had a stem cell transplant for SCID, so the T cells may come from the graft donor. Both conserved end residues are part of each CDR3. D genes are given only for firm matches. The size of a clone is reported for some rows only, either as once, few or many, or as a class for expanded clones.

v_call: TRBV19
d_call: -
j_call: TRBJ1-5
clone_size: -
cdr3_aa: CASSMTKDQPQHF
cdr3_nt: TGTGCCAGTAGTATGACAAAAGATCAGCCCCAGCATTTT

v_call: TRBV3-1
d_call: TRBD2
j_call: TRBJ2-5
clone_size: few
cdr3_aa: CASRSTSGGEEIQYF
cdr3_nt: TGTGCCAGCAGGTCCACTAGCGGGGGGGAAGAGATCCAGTACTTC

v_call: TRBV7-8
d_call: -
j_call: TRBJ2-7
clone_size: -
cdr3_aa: CASSPRRAVIYEQYF
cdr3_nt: TGTGCCAGCAGCCCACGCAGGGCGGTCATTTACGAGCAGTACTTC

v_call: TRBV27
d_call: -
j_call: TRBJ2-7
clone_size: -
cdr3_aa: CASSKLDSLGGYEQYF
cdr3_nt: TGTGCCAGCAGTAAACTGGACTCCCTCGGGGGTTACGAGCAGTACTTC

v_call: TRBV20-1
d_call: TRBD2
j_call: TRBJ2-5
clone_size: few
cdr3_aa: CSAPYLAGVETQYF
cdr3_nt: TGCAGTGCACCATACCTAGCGGGGGTGGAGACCCAGTACTTC

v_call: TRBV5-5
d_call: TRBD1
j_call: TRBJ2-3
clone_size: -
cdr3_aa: CASSSGQGSSTDTQYF
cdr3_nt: TGTGCCAGCAGCTCAGGACAGGGATCCAGCACAGATACGCAGTATTTT

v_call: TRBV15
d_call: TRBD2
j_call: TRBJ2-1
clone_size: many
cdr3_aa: CATSRDQRGFYNEQFF
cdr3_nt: TGTGCCACCAGCAGAGATCAGCGGGGTTTCTACAATGAGCAGTTCTTC

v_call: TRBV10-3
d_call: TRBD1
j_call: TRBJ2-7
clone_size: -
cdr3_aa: CAITLGQGFSYEQYF
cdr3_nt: TGTGCCATCACCCTGGGACAGGGATTCTCCTACGAGCAGTACTTC

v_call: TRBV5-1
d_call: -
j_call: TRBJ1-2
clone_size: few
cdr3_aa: CASSFPGSYGYTF
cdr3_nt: TGTGCCAGCAGTTTTCCCGGATCCTATGGCTACACCTTC

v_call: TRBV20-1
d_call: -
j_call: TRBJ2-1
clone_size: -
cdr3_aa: CSARASSYNEQFF
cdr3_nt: TGCAGTGCTAGAGCCAGCTCCTACAATGAGCAGTTCTTC

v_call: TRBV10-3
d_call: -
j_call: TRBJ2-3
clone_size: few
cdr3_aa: CAISAWMQGYTDTQYF
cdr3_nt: TGTGCCATCAGTGCGTGGATGCAGGGCTACACAGATACGCAGTATTTT

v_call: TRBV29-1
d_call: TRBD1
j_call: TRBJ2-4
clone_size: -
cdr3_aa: CSVGQGNIQYF
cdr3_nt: TGCAGCGTTGGACAGGGGAACATTCAGTACTTC

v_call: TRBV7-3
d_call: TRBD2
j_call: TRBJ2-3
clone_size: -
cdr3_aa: CASSLTGTSGGLTDTQYF
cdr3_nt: TGTGCCAGCAGCTTAACGGGGACTAGCGGGGGCCTCACAGATACGCAGTATTTT

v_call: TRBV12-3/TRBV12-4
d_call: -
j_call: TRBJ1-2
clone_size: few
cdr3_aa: CASSLNGGGGYTF
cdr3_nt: TGTGCCAGCAGTTTAAACGGGGGTGGAGGCTACACCTTC

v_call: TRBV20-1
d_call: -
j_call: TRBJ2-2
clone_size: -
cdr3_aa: CSARAGVHGELFF
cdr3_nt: TGCAGTGCTAGGGCAGGGGTACACGGGGAGCTGTTTTTT

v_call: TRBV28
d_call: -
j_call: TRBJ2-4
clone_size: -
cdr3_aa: CASSPAYPPNIQYF
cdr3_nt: TGTGCCAGCAGCCCGGCCTACCCCCCAAACATTCAGTACTTC

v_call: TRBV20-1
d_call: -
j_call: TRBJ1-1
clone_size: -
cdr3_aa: CSASPVGAWTEAFF
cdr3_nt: TGCAGTGCTTCCCCGGTGGGGGCTTGGACTGAAGCTTTCTTT

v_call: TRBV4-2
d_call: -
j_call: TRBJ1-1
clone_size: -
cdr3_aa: CASSQDIFTVNTEAFF
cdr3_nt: TGTGCCAGCAGCCAAGATATTTTTACGGTGAACACTGAAGCTTTCTTT

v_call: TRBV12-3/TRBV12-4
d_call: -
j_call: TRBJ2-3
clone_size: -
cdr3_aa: CASSSSSSSTDTQYF
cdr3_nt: TGTGCCAGCAGCTCTAGCAGCTCTAGCACAGATACGCAGTATTTT

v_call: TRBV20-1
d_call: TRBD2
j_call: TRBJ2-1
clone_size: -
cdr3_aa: CSVIAGVPYNEQFF
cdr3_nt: TGCAGTGTTATAGCGGGGGTTCCCTACAATGAGCAGTTCTTC

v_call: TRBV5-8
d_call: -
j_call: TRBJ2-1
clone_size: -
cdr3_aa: CASSLGQLVPNEQFF
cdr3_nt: TGTGCCAGCAGCTTGGGGCAGCTCGTCCCCAATGAGCAGTTCTTC

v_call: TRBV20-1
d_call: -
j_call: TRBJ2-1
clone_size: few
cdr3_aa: CSAREGTLGNEQFF
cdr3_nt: TGCAGTGCTAGAGAGGGGACACTTGGCAATGAGCAGTTCTTC

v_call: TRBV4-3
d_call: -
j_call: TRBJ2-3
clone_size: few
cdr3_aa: CASSQVAPGYTQYF
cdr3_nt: TGCGCCAGCAGCCAAGTTGCTCCGGGCTATACGCAGTATTTT

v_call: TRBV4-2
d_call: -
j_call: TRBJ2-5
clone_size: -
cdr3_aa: CASSQEGIAWAETQYF
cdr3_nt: TGTGCCAGCAGCCAAGAGGGAATAGCGTGGGCGGAGACCCAGTACTTC

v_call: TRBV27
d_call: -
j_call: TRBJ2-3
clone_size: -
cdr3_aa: CASSWGGATDTQYF
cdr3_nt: TGTGCCAGCAGTTGGGGGGGGGCTACAGATACGCAGTATTTT

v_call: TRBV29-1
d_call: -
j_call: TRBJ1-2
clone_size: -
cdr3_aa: CSAKDPYRYTF
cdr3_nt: TGCAGCGCCAAGGACCCCTATCGCTACACCTTC

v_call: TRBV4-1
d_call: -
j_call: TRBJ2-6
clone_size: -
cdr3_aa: CASSQEGKSSGANVLTF
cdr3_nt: TGCGCCAGCAGCCAAGAAGGAAAGAGCTCTGGGGCCAACGTCCTGACTTTC

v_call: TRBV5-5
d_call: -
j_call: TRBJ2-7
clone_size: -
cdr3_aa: CASSLGIGLPDEQYF
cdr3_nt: TGTGCCAGCAGTCTTGGGATAGGCCTACCTGACGAGCAGTACTTC

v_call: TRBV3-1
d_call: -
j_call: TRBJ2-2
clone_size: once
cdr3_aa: CASSQDWWPEPTNTGELFF
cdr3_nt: TGTGCCAGCAGCCAAGATTGGTGGCCAGAACCAACGAACACCGGGGAGCTGTTTTTT

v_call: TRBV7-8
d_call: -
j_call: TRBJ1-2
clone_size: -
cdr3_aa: CASSPGPPYGYTF
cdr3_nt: TGTGCCAGCAGCCCCGGACCGCCCTATGGCTACACCTTC

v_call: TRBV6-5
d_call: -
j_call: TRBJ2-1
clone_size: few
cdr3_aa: CASSYGGGGYNEQFF
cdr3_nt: TGTGCCAGCAGTTACGGAGGGGGGGGCTACAATGAGCAGTTCTTC

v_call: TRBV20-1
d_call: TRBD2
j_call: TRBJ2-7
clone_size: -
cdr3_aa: CSARPNPGTSYEQYF
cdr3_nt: TGCAGTGCTAGACCTAATCCCGGGACTAGCTACGAGCAGTACTTC

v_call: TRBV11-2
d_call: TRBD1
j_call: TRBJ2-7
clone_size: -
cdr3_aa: CASSPQRQGYYEQYF
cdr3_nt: TGTGCCAGCAGCCCACAAAGACAGGGTTACTACGAGCAGTACTTC

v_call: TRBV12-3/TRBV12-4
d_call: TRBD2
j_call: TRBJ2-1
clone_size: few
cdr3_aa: CASSFAGGVRNEQFF
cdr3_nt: TGTGCCAGCAGTTTCGCGGGAGGGGTACGCAATGAGCAGTTCTTC

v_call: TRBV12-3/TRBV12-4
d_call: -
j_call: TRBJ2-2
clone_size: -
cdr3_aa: CASRPIGYTGELFF
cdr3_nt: TGTGCCAGCAGACCCATAGGATACACCGGGGAGCTGTTTTTT

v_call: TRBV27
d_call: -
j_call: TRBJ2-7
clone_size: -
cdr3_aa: CASRWAMGAYEQYF
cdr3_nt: TGTGCCAGCCGTTGGGCCATGGGTGCCTACGAGCAGTACTTC

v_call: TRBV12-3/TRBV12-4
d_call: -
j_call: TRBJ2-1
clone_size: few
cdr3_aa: CASSPEQAEWDNEQFF
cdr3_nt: TGTGCCAGCAGTCCCGAACAGGCAGAGTGGGACAATGAGCAGTTCTTC

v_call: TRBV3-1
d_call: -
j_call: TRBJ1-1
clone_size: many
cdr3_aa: CASSRGPLEAFF
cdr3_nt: TGTGCCAGCAGCCGGGGTCCGCTGGAAGCTTTCTTT

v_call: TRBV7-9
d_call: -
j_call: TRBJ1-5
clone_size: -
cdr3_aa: CASNYGNQPQHF
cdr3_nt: TGTGCCAGCAACTATGGCAATCAGCCCCAGCATTTT

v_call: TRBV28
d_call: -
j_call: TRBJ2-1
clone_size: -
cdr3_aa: CASSSRADNEQFF
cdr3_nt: TGTGCCAGCAGTTCCCGCGCGGACAATGAGCAGTTCTTC

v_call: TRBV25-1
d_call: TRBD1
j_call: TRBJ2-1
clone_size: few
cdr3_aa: CASSPRPGQGSFNEQFF
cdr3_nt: TGTGCCAGCAGCCCCAGGCCGGGACAGGGCTCGTTCAATGAGCAGTTCTTC

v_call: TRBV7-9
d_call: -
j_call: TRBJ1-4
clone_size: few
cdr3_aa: CASSLGVKPEKLFF
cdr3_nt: TGTGCCAGCAGCTTAGGCGTCAAACCTGAAAAACTGTTTTTT